This TCR beta chain was sequenced during a study of blood T cell repertoires in COVID-19. Study context: Whether acute or convalescent, the COVID-19 samples came from the United States, Italy and Spain.

Authors' methods: Estimated nucleated cell counts came from reference gene primer amplification. Assay used: immunoSEQ multiplex PCR; TCRdb lists only in-frame clones, some missing. The V and J calls and clone size come from that table; D and trimming were worked out from the DNA. The sample yields approximately 72,000 clones, roughly 86% seen once. The TCR sequence derives from a woman in her sixties or seventies with acute or convalescent COVID-19. The sequencing input was peripheral blood.

The CDR3 DNA reads as TGCGCCAGCAGCCCCCAGACCGGGACAGGAAGGGCAGATACGCAGTATTTT. This codes for CASSPQTGTGRADTQYF. This chain connects TRBV4-1 to TRBJ2-3, with TRBD1 matching 8 bases. CDR1 and CDR2 from the germline V gene are MGHRA and YSYEKL. Germline trimming cut 4 bases from V and 4 bases from J; bases unmatched to any gene: 13. The CDR3 is made up of 17 amino acids.